This TCR beta chain was sequenced in a study of cytomegalovirus exposure and HLA in healthy donors. With regard to this clone: What it binds is not known.

Some clones are missing from TCRdb's copy, which holds only in-frame ones; the method was immunoSEQ multiplex PCR. The repertoire holds some 150,000 clones, with about 83% as singletons. Study results and caveats: Listed as cytomegalovirus-associated were approximately 160 TCR beta chains.

The length of the CDR3 is 15 residues. The ends lost 4 bases at V and 2 bases at J; junction bases unmatched: 7. CDR1 is SEHNR, CDR2 FQNEAQ, per germline (reference sequence). The sample was PBMCs. This chain links TRBV7-9 with TRBJ1-2; 7 bases match TRBD1. This clonotype was obtained from a woman aged 25 to 39 in good health and CMV-seronegative. CDR3 DNA sequence: TGTGCCAGCAGCTACTTAACAGGGGAAAACTATGGCTACACCTTC. It translates to CASSYLTGENYGYTF.